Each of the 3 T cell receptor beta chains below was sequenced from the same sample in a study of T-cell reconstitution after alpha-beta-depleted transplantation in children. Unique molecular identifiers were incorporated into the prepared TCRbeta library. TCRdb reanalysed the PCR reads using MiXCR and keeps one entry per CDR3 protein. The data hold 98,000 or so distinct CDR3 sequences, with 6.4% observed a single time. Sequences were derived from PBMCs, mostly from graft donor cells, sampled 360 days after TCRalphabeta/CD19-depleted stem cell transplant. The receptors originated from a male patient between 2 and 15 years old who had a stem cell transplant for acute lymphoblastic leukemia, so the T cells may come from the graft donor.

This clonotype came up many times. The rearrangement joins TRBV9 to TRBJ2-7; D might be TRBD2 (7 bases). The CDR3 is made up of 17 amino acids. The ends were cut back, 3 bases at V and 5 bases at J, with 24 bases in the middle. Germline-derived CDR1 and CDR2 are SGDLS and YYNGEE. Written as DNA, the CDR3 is TGTGCCAGCAGCGGGGACGGGGGGCGTCCCGTTAGAAACGAGCAGTACTTC. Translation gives CASSGDGGRPVRNEQYF.

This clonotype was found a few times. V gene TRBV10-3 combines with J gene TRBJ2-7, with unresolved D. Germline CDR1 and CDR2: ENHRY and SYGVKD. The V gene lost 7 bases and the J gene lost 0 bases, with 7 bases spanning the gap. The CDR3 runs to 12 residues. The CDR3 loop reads CAITTSSYEQYF. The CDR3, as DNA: TGTGCCATCACAACCAGCTCCTACGAGCAGTACTTC.

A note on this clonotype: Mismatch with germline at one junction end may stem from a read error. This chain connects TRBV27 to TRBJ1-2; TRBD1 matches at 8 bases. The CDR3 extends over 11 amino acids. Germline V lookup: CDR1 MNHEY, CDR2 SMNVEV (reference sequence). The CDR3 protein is CASTGGAALNF. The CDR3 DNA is TGTGCCAGCACAGGGGGCGCGGCCCTGAACTTC.